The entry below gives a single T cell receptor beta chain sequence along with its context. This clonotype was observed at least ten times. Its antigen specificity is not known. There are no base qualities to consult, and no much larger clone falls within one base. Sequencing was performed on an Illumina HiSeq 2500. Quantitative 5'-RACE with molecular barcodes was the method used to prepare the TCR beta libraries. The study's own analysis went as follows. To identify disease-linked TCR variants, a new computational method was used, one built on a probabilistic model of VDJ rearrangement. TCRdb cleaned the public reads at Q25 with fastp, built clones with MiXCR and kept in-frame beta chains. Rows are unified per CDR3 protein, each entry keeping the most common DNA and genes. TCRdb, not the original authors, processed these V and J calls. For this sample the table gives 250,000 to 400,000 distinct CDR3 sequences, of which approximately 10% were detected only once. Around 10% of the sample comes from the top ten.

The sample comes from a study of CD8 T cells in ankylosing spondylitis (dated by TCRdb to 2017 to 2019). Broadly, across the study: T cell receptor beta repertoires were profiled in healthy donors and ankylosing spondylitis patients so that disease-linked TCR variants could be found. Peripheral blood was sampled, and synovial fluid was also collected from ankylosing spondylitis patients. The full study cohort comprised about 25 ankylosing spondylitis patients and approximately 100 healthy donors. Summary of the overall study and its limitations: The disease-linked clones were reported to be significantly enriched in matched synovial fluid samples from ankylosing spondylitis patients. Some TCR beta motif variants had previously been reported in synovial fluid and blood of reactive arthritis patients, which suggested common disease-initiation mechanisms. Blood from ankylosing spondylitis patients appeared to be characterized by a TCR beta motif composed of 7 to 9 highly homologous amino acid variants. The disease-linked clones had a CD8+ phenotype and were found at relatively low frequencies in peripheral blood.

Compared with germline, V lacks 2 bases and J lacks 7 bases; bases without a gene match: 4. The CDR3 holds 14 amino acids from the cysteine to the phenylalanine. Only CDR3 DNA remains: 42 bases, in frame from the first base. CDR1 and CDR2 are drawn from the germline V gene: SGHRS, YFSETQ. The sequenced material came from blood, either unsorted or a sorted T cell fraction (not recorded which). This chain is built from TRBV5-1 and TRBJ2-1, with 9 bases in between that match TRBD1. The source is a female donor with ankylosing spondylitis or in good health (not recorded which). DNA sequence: TGCGCCAGCAGCTTACCGGGACAGGGTAATGAGCAGTTCTTC. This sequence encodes CASSLPGQGNEQFF.